This record covers a single T cell receptor beta chain. V shed 5 bases and J shed 10 bases, with 17 bases lying between them. This CDR3 is built from 13 residues. Germline CDR1 and CDR2: SGHTA and FQGTGA. The sample belongs to a study of blood T cell repertoires in COVID-19. Study-level information: Whether acute or convalescent, the COVID-19 samples came from the United States, Italy and Spain.

Repertoires were generated with immunoSEQ multiplex PCR, while TCRdb's copy carries only in-frame clones and drops some. Counted here are over 100,000 clones, around 89% occurring once; the ten biggest clones make up over 9%. The receptor was isolated from a man between 45 and 60 years old with acute or convalescent COVID-19. The V call is TRBV7-3, the J call TRBJ1-1, with D perhaps matching TRBD1 (6 bases). The specimen was peripheral blood. CDR3 region: CASSPHGRGRAFF. DNA of the CDR3: TGTGCCAGCAGCCCCCATGGCAGGGGTCGAGCTTTCTTT.